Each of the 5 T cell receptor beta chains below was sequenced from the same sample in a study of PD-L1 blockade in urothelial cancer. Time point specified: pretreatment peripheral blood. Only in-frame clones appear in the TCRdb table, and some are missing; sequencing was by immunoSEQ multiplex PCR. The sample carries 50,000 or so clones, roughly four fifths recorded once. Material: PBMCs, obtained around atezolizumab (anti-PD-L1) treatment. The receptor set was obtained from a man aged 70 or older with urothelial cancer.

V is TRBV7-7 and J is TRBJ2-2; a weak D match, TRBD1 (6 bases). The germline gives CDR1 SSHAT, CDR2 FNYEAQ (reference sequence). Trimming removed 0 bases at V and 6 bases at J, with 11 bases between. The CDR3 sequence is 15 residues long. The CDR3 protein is CASSLAPGVPGELFF. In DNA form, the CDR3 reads TGTGCCAGCAGCTTAGCGCCAGGGGTGCCCGGGGAGCTGTTTTTT.

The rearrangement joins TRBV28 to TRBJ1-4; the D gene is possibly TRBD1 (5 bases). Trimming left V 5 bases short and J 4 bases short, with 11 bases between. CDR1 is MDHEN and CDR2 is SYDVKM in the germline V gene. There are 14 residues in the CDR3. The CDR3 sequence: CASSVPQGNEKLFF. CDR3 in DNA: TGTGCCAGCAGTGTTCCCCAGGGTAATGAAAAACTGTTTTTT. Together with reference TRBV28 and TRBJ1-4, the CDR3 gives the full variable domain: DVKVTQSSRYLVKRTGEKVFLECVQDMDHENMFWYRQDPGLGLRLIYFSYDVKMKEKGDIPEGYSVSREKKERFSLILESASTNQTSMYLCASSVPQGNEKLFFGSGTQLSVL.

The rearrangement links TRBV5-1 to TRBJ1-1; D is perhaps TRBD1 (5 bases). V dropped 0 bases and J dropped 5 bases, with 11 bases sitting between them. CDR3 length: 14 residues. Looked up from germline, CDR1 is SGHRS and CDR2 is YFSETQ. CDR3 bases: TGCGCCAGCAGCTTGGGGGGACTGGGGACTGAAGCTTTCTTT. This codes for CASSLGGLGTEAFF.

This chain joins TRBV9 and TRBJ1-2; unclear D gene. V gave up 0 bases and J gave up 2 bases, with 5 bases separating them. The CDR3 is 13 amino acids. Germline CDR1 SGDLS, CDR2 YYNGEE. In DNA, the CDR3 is TGTGCCAGCAGCGTAGACTCAAACTATGGCTACACCTTC. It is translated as CASSVDSNYGYTF.

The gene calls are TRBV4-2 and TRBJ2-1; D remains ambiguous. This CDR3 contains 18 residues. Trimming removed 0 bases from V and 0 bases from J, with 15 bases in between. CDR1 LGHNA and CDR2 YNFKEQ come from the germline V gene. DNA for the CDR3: TGTGCCAGCAGCCAAGATTTCACCCTTGCTAGCTCCTACAATGAGCAGTTCTTC. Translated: CASSQDFTLASSYNEQFF.